The text below deals with one T cell receptor beta chain. This sample was taken from a study of cytomegalovirus exposure and HLA in healthy donors. Germline V gene data show CDR1 as SNHLY and CDR2 as FYNNEI. CDR3 length: 14 amino acids. Losses at the gene ends were 7 bases for V and 3 bases for J; bases not matched to a gene: 9. PCR employed 60 Vbeta and 13 Jbeta primers. TCRdb's copy holds only in-frame clones and misses some; the assay was immunoSEQ multiplex PCR. The table for this sample gives roughly 60,000 clones. The sample comprised PBMCs. The sequence was obtained from a woman between 18 and 30 years old in good health and CMV-seronegative. The chain combines TRBV2 with TRBJ2-7; 7 bases are a match to TRBD1. CDR3 nucleotides: TGTGCCAGCAACCTCGGACAGGAGGTCTACGAGCAGTACTTC. Translated: CASNLGQEVYEQYF.